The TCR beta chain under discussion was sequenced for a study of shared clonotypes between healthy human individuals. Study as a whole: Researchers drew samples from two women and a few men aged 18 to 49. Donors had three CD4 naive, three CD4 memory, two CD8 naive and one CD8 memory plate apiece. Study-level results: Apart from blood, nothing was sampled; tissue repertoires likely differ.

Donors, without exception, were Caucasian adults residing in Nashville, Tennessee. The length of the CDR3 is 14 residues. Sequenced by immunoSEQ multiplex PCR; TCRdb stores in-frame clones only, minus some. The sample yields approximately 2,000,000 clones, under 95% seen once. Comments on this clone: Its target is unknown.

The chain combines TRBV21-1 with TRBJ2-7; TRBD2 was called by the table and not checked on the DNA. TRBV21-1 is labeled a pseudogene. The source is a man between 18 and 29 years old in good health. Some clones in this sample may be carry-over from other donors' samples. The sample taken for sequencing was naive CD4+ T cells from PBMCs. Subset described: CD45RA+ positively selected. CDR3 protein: CASSKSGSSYEQYF. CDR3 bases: TGTGCCAGCAGCAAATCGGGTAGCTCCTACGAGCAGTACTTC.